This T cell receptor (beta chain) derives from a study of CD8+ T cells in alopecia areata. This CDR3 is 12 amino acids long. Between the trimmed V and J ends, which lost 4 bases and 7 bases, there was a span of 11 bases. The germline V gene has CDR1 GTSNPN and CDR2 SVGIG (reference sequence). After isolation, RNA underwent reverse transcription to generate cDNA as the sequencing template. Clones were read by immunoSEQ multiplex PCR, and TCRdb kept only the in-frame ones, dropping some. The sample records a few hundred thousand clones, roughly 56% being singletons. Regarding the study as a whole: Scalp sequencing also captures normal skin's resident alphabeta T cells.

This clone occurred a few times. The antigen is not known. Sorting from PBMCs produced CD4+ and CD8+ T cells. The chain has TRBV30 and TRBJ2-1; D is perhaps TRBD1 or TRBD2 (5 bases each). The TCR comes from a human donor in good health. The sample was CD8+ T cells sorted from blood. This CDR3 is CAWTGTANEQFF. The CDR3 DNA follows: TGTGCCTGGACCGGGACGGCGAATGAGCAGTTCTTC.